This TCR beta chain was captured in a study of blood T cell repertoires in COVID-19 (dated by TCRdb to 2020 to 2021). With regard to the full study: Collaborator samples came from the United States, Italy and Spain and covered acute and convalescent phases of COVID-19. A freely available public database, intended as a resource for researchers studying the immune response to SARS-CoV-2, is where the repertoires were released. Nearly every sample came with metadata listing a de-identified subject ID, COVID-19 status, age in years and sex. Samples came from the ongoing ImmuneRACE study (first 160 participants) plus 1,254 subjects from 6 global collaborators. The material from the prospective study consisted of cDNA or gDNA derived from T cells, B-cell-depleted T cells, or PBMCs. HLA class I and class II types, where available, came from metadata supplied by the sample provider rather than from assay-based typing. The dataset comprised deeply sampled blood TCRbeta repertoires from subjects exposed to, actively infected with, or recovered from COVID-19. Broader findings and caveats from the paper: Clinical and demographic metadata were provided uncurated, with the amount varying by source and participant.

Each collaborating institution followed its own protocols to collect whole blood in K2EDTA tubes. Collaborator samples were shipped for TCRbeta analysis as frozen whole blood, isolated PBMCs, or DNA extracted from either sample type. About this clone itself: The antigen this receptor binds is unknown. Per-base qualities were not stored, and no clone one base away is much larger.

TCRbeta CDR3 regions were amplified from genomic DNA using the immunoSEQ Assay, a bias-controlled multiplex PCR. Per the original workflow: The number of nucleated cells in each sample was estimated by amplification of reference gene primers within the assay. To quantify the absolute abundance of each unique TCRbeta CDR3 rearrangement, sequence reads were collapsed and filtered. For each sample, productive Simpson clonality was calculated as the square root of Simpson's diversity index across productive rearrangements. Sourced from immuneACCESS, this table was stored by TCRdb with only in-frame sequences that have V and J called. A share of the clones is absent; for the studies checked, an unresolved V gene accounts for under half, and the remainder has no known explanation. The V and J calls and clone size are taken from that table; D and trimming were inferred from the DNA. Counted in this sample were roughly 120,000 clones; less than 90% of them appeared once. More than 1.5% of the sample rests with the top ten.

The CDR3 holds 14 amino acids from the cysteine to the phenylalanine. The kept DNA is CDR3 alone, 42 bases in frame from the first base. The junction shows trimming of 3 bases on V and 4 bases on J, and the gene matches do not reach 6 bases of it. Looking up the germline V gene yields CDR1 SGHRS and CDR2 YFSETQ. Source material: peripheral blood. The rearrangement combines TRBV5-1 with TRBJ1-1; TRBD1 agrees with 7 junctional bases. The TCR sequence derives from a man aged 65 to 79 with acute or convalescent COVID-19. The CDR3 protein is CASSSGDSFTEAFF. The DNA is TGCGCCAGCAGCTCGGGGGACAGTTTCACTGAAGCTTTCTTT.